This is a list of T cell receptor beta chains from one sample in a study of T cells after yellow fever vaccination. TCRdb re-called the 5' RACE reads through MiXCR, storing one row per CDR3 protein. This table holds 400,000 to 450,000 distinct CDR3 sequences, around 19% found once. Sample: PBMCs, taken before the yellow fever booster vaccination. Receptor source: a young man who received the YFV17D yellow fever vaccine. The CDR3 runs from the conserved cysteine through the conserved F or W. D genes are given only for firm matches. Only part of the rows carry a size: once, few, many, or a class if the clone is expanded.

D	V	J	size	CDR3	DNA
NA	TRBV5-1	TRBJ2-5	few	CASSLSTTVGQETQYF	TGCGCCAGCAGCTTGAGCACAACAGTGGGCCAAGAGACCCAGTACTTC
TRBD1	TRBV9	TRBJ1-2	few	CASSPRDRVYGYTF	TGTGCCAGCAGCCCCCGGGACAGGGTCTATGGCTACACCTTC
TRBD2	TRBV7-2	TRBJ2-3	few	CASSFSGGASDTQYF	TGTGCCAGCAGCTTTAGCGGGGGGGCGTCAGATACGCAGTATTTT
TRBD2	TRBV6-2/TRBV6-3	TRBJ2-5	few	CASSYSGTPTTQYF	TGTGCCAGCAGTTACAGCGGGACCCCCACGACCCAGTACTTC
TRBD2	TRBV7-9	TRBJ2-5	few	CASSLSGGTQYF	TGTGCCAGCAGCTTATCGGGGGGGACCCAGTACTTC
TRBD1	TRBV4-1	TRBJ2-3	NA	CASSHFRGQGVTDTQYF	TGCGCCAGCAGCCACTTCAGGGGGCAGGGGGTAACAGATACGCAGTATTTT
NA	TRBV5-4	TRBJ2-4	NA	CASSPDGNIQYF	TGTGCCAGCAGCCCGGACGGAAACATTCAGTACTTC
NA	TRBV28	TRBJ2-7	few	CASTQGYMDEQYF	TGTGCCAGCACCCAGGGGTATATGGACGAGCAGTACTTC
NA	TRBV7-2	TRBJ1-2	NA	CASSLGTGSNYGYTF	TGTGCCAGCAGCTTAGGAACAGGGAGTAACTATGGCTACACCTTC
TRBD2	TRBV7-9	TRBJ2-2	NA	CASLSGLAGNGELFF	TGTGCCAGCTTATCGGGGCTAGCGGGGAACGGGGAGCTGTTTTTT
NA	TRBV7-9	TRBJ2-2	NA	CASSGLGELFF	TGTGCCAGCAGCGGGTTAGGGGAGCTGTTTTTT
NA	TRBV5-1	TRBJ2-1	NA	CASTPGAGGDNEQFF	TGCGCCAGTACCCCCGGGGCGGGTGGGGACAATGAGCAGTTCTTC
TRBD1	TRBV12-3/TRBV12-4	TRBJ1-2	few	CASSWGSTGGNYGYTF	TGTGCCAGCTCTTGGGGTTCGACAGGGGGAAACTATGGCTACACCTTC
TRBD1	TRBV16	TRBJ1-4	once	CASSQSGQGGEKLFF	TGTGCCAGCAGCCAATCGGGACAGGGAGGTGAAAAACTGTTTTTT
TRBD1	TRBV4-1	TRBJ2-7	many	CASSQRGTETGEQYF	TGCGCCAGCAGCCAGCGTGGGACAGAGACAGGCGAGCAGTACTTC
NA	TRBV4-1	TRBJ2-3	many	CASSPGSPSTDTQYF	TGCGCCAGCAGCCCAGGAAGCCCTAGCACAGATACGCAGTATTTT
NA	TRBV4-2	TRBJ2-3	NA	CASSHGLASTDTQYF	TGTGCCAGCAGCCACGGACTGGCTAGCACAGATACGCAGTATTTT
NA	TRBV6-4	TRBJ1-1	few	CASSDSGRVYTEAFF	TGTGCCAGCAGTGACTCGGGGCGGGTCTACACTGAAGCTTTCTTT
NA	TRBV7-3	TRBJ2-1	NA	CASTYGQYNEQFF	TGTGCCAGCACCTATGGGCAGTACAATGAGCAGTTCTTC
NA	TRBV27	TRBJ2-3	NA	CASQGGGRNTQYF	TGTGCCAGCCAAGGGGGGGGGCGTAATACGCAGTATTTT
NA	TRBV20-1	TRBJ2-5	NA	CSGNSIGSRKETQYF	TGCAGTGGCAACTCCATCGGGTCAAGAAAAGAGACCCAGTACTTC
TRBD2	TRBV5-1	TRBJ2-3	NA	CASRASGGASDTQYF	TGCGCCAGCAGAGCTAGCGGGGGGGCCTCAGATACGCAGTATTTT
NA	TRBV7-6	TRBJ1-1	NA	CASSFESTEAFF	TGTGCCAGCAGCTTCGAAAGCACTGAAGCTTTCTTT
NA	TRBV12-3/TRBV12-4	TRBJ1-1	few	CASSLGGILGWNTEAFF	TGTGCCAGCAGTTTAGGGGGGATCCTGGGGTGGAACACTGAAGCTTTCTTT
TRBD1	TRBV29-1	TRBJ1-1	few	CSVVGQVNTEAFF	TGCAGCGTCGTGGGACAGGTGAACACTGAAGCTTTCTTT
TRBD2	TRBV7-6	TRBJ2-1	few	CASSFSASGGRDEQFF	TGTGCCAGCAGCTTCTCCGCTAGCGGGGGGAGGGATGAGCAGTTCTTC
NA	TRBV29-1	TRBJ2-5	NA	CSVDLGAGYQETQYF	TGCAGCGTTGATCTGGGGGCGGGGTACCAAGAGACCCAGTACTTC
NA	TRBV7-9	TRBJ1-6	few	CASSAPKGDVNSPLHF	TGTGCCAGCAGCGCCCCCAAAGGGGACGTTAATTCACCCCTCCACTTT
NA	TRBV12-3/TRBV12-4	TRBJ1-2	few	CASSPSHYGYTF	TGTGCCAGCAGTCCTTCTCACTATGGCTACACCTTC
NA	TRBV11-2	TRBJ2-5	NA	CASSLIPSPETQYF	TGTGCCAGCAGCTTAATTCCGTCCCCCGAGACCCAGTACTTC
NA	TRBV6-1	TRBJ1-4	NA	CASSERLHAYF	TGTGCCAGCAGTGAACGGCTCCATGCGTACTTT
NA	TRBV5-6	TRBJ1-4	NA	CASSHGAENEKLFF	TGTGCCAGCAGCCACGGGGCGGAGAATGAAAAACTGTTTTTT
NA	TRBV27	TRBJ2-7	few	CASSPYAQSEQYF	TGTGCCAGCAGTCCCTACGCCCAGTCCGAGCAGTACTTC
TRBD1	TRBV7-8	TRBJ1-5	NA	CASEIGQGNQPQHF	TGTGCCAGCGAAATTGGACAGGGCAATCAGCCCCAGCATTTT
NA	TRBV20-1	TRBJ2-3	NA	CSASGTLTDTQYF	TGCAGTGCTTCCGGGACCCTAACAGATACGCAGTATTTT
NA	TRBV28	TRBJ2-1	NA	CASRKIDEQFF	TGTGCCAGCAGGAAGATCGATGAGCAGTTCTTC
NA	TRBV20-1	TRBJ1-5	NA	CSAIEDGNQPQHF	TGCAGTGCCATAGAGGACGGCAATCAGCCCCAGCATTTT
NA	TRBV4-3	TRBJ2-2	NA	CASSQEVRDGWSHGTGELFF	TGCGCCAGCAGCCAAGAAGTTAGGGATGGCTGGAGTCACGGCACCGGGGAGCTGTTTTTT
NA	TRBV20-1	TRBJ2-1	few	CSARIGGGPYNEQFF	TGCAGTGCTAGGATCGGAGGGGGACCCTACAATGAGCAGTTCTTC
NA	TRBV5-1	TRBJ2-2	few	CASSLHLQTESNTGELFF	TGCGCCAGCAGCTTACACTTACAGACAGAGTCGAACACCGGGGAGCTGTTTTTT
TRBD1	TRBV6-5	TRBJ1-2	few	CASSFGQGALGYTF	TGTGCCAGCAGTTTCGGACAGGGGGCATTAGGCTACACCTTC
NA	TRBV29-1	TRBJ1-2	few	CSVIDGGGYTF	TGCAGCGTAATTGACGGAGGGGGCTACACCTTC
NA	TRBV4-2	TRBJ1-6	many	CASSPGISDSPLHF	TGTGCCAGCAGCCCAGGGATCAGTGATTCACCCCTCCACTTT
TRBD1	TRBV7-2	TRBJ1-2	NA	CASSPEGRQGGNYGYTF	TGTGCCAGCAGCCCCGAGGGCAGACAGGGAGGAAACTATGGCTACACCTTC
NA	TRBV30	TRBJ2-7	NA	CAWSVFGGALSYEQYF	TGTGCCTGGAGTGTATTCGGAGGGGCTTTATCCTACGAGCAGTACTTC
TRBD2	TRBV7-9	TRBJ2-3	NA	CAGGGAFLDTQYF	TGTGCCGGCGGGGGGGCCTTTCTGGATACGCAGTATTTT
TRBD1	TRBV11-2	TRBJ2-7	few	CASRDSQSYEQYF	TGTGCCAGCCGGGACAGCCAGTCCTACGAGCAGTACTTC
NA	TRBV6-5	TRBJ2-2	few	CASILHPPGLNTGELFF	TGTGCCAGCATCCTACATCCGCCTGGCTTAAACACCGGGGAGCTGTTTTTT
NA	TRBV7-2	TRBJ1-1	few	CASSSQVLNTEAFF	TGTGCCAGCAGCTCGCAGGTCCTGAACACTGAAGCTTTCTTT